This passage covers 5 T cell receptor beta chains from one sample sequenced in a study of cytomegalovirus exposure and HLA in healthy donors. The study ran its PCR with 60 Vbeta and 13 Jbeta primers. The protocol was immunoSEQ multiplex PCR, while the TCRdb copy is restricted to in-frame clones and leaves out a portion. The sample yields some 190,000 clones, around 80% seen once. The sequencing sample was made of PBMCs. These receptor sequences come from a girl between 10 and 17 years old in good health and CMV-seropositive.

This chain joins TRBV5-1 and TRBJ2-1; D is perhaps TRBD2 (6 bases). V lost 4 bases and J 0 bases, leaving 17 bases between the germline ends. The CDR3 is 17 amino acids. The germline gives CDR1 SGHRS, CDR2 YFSETQ. In nucleotides, the CDR3 is TGCGCCAGCAGCCTAACCGTTCTAGCGCACTCCTACAATGAGCAGTTCTTC. Its translation is CASSLTVLAHSYNEQFF.

The chain uses TRBV5-4 and TRBJ1-1; 7 bases map to TRBD1. CDR3 length: 16 residues. Germline V gene sequence: CDR1 SGHNT, CDR2 YYREEE (reference sequence). V was pared by 4 bases and J by 7 bases, with 16 bases of the junction left unmatched. CDR3 DNA sequence: TGTGCCAGCAGCCCCGTGGTCGGGACAGCCTTAAATGAAGCTTTCTTT. This codes for CASSPVVGTALNEAFF.

The V and J genes are TRBV4-3 and TRBJ1-3; tentatively, D is TRBD1 (6 bases). The germline V gene encodes CDR1 LGHNA and CDR2 YSLEER. This CDR3 contains 16 residues. Trimming pared 0 bases from V and 2 bases from J, leaving 11 bases between. The CDR3 loop reads CASSQDVTGTGNTIYF. DNA of the CDR3: TGCGCCAGCAGCCAAGACGTCACAGGGACTGGAAACACCATATATTTT.

This chain links TRBV6-5 with TRBJ1-1; tentative D call: TRBD1 (6 bases). The CDR3 extends over 14 amino acids. V dropped 5 bases and J dropped 0 bases, with 10 bases sitting between them. Germline V gene sequence: CDR1 MNHEY, CDR2 SVGAGI. The CDR3, as DNA: TGTGCCAGCAGTCAGGGGATGATGAACACTGAAGCTTTCTTT. Encoded protein: CASSQGMMNTEAFF.

The CDR3 coding sequence is TGTGCCAGCGTCAGGGATATGAACACTGAAGCTTTCTTT. Translated: CASVRDMNTEAFF. The chain employs TRBV27 and TRBJ1-1; maybe TRBD1 (5 bases). V lost 8 bases and J 0 bases, leaving 10 bases between the germline ends. CDR1 and CDR2 (germline): MNHEY, SMNVEV (reference sequence). The CDR3 runs 13 residues.